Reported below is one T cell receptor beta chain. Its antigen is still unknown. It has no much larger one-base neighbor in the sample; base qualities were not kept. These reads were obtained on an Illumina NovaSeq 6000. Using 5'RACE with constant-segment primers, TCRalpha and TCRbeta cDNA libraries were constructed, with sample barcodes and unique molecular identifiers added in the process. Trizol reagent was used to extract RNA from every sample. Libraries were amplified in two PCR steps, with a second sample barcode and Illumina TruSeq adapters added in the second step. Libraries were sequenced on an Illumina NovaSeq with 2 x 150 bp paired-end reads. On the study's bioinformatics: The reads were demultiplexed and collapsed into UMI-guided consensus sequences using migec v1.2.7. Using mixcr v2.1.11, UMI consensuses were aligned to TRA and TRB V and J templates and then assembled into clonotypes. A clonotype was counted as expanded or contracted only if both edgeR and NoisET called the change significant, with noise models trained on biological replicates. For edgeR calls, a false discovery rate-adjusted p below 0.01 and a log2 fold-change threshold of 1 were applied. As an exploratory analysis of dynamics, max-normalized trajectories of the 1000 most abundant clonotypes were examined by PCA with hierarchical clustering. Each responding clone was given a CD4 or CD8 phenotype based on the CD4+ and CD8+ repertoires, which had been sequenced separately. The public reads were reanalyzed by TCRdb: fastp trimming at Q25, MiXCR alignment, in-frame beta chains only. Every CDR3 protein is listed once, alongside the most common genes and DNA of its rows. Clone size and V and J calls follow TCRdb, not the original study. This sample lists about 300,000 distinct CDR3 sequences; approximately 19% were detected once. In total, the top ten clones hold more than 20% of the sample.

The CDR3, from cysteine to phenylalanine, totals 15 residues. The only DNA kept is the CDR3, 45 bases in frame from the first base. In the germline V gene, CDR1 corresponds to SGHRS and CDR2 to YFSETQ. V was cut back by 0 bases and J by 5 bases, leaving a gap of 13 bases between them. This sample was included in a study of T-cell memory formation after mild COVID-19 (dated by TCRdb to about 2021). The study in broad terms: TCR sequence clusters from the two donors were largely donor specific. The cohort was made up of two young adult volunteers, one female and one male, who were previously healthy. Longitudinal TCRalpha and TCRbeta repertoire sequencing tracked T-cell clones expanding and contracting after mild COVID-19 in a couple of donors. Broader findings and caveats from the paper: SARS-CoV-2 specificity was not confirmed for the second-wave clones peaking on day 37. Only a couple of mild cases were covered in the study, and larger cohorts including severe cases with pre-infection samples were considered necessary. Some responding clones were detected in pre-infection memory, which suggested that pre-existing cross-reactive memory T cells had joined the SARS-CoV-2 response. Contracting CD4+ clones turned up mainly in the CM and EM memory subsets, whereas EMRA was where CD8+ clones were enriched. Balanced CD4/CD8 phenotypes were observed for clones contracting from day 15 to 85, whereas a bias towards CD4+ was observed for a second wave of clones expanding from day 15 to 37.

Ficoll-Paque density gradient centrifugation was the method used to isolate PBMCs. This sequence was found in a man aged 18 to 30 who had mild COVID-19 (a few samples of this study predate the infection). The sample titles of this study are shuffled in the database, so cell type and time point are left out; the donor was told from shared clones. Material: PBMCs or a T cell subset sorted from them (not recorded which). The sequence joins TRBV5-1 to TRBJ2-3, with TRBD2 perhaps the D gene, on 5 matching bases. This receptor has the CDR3 CASSLALGERDTQYF. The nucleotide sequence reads TGCGCCAGCAGCTTGGCCCTCGGGGAGAGAGATACGCAGTATTTT.